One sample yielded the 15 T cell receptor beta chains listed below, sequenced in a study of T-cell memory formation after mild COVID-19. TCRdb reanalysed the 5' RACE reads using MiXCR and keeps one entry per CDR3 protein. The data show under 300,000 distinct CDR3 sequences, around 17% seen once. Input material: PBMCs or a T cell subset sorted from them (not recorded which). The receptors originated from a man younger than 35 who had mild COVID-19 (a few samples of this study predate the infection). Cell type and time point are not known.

CDR3 amino acids: CASSLATGDYGYTF. CDR3 DNA sequence: TGTGCCAGCAGCTTAGCGACGGGGGACTATGGCTACACCTTC. This rearrangement joins TRBV7-2 to TRBJ1-2; D possibly corresponds to TRBD1 (5 bases). Germline V gives CDR1 SGHTA, CDR2 FQGNSA. CDR3 length: 14 amino acids. Trimming removed 0 bases from V and 3 bases from J, with 8 bases in between.

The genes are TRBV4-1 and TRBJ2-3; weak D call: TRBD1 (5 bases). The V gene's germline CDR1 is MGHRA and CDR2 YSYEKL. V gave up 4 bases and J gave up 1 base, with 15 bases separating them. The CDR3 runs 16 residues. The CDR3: CASSLQVFDRTDTQYF. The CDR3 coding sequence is TGCGCCAGCAGCCTACAGGTATTCGACCGCACAGATACGCAGTATTTT.

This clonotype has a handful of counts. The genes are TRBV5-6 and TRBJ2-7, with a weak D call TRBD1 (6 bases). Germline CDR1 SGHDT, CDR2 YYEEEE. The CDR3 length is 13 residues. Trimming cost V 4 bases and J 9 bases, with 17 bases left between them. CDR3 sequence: CASSPRGGLSQYF. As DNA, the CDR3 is TGTGCCAGCAGCCCGAGAGGGGGTCTCTCGCAGTACTTC.

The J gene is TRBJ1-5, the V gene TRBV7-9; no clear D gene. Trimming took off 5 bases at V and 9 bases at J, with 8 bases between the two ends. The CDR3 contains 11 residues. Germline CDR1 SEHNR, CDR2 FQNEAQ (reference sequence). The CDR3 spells CASSDEGPQHF. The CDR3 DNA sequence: TGTGCCAGCAGCGACGAGGGGCCCCAGCATTTT.

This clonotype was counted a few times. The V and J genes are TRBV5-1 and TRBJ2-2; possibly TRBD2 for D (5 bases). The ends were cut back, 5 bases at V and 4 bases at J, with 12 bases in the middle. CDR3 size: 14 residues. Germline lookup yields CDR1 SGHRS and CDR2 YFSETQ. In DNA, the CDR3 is TGCGCCAGCAGGGAGGCCTCGGGCACCGGGGAGCTGTTTTTT. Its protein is CASREASGTGELFF.

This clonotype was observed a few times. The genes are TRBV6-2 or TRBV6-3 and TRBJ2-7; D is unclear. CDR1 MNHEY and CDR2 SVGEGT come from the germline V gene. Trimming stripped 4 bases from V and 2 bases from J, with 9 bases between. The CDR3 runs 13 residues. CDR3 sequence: CASSFSLTYEQYF. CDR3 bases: TGTGCCAGCAGTTTTTCACTAACCTACGAGCAGTACTTC.

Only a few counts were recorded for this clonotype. This CDR3 is CASSLAGGISYNEQFF. The CDR3 DNA follows: TGTGCCAGCAGCTTAGCGGGGGGGATCTCCTACAATGAGCAGTTCTTC. J is TRBJ2-1 and V is TRBV7-9, with 7 bases aligning to TRBD2. The V gene end was trimmed by 0 bases and the J gene end by 0 bases; junction bases not matched to a gene: 2. CDR3 length equals 16 residues. Germline V gene sequence: CDR1 SEHNR, CDR2 FQNEAQ (reference sequence).

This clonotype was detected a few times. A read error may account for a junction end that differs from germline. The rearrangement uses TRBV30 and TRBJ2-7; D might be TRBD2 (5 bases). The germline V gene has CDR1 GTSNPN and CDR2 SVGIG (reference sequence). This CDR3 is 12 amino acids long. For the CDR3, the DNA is TGTGCCTGGAGTTCCCTGGGTCCGGGGTCAATCTTC. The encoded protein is CAWSSLGPGSIF.

CDR3 sequence reads: CASSPGTPWRHYGYTF. The CDR3 DNA reads TGTGCCAGCTCACCTGGAACTCCGTGGCGGCACTATGGCTACACCTTC. This chain links TRBV18 with TRBJ1-2, with D hard to call. Trimming cost V 3 bases and J 3 bases, with 17 bases left between them. This CDR3 contains 16 residues. CDR1 and CDR2 (germline): KGHSH, LQKENI.

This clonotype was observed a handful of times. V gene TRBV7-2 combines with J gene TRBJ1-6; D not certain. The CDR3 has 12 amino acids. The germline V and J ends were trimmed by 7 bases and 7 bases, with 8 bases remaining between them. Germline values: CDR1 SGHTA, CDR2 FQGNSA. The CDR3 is CASTDRNSPLHF. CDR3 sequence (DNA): TGTGCCAGCACCGACCGAAATTCACCCCTCCACTTT.

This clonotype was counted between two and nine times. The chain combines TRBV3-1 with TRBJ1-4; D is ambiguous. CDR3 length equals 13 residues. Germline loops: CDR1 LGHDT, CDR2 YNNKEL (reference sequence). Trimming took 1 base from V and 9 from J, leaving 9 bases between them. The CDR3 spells CASSQGPFQKLFF. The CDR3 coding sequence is TGTGCCAGCAGCCAAGGTCCGTTTCAAAAACTGTTTTTT.

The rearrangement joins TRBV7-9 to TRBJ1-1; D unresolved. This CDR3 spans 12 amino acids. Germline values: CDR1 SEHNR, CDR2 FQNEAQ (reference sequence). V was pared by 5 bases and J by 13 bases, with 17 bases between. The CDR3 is CASSRGNTLVFF. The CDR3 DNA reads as TGTGCCAGCAGCAGAGGGAATACATTGGTTTTCTTT.

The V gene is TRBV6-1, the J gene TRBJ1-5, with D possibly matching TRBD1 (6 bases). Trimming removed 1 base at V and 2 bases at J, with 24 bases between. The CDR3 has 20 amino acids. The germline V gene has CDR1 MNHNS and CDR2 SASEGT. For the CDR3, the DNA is TGTGCCAGCAGTGAAGATGGGCGTGAAGACAGGCGGAAAGGCAATCAGCCCCAGCATTTT. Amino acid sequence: CASSEDGREDRRKGNQPQHF.

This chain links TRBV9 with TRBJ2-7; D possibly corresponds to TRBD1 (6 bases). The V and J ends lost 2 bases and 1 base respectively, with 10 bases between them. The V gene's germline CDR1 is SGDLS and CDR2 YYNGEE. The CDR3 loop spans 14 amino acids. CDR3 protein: CASSVGGQSYEQYF. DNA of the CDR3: TGTGCCAGCAGCGTTGGAGGACAGTCCTACGAGCAGTACTTC.

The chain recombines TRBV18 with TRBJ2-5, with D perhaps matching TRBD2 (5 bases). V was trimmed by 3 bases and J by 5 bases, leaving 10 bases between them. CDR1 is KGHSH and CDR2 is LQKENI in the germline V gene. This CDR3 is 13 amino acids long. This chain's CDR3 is CASSPGLRETQYF. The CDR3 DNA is TGTGCCAGCTCACCTGGACTCCGTGAGACCCAGTACTTC.